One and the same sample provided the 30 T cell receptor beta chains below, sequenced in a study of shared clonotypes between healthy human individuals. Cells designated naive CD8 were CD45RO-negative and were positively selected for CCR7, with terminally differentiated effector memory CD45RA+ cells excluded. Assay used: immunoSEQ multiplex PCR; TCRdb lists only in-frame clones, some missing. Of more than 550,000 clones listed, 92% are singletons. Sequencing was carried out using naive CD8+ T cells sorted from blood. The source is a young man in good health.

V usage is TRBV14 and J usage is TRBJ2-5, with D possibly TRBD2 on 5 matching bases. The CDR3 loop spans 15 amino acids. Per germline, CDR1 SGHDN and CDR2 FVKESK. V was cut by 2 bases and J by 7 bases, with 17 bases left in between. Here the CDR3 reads CASSQLEVPFGTQYF. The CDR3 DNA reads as TGTGCCAGCAGCCAATTGGAGGTTCCGTTCGGGACCCAGTACTTC.

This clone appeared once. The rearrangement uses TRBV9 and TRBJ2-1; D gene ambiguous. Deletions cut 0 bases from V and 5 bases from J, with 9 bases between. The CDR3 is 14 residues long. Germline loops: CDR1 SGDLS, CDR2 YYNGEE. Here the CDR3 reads CASSVEGNHNEQFF. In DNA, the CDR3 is TGTGCCAGCAGCGTAGAAGGCAATCACAATGAGCAGTTCTTC.

In DNA form, the CDR3 reads TGTGCCAGCAGCGCCGCCGGGACTAGCACAGATACGCAGTATTTT. Protein sequence: CASSAAGTSTDTQYF. This chain links TRBV9 with TRBJ2-3; D might be TRBD2 (6 bases). The CDR3 extends over 15 amino acids. Germline V gene lookup returns CDR1 SGDLS and CDR2 YYNGEE. V lost 3 bases and J 0 bases, leaving 11 bases between the germline ends.

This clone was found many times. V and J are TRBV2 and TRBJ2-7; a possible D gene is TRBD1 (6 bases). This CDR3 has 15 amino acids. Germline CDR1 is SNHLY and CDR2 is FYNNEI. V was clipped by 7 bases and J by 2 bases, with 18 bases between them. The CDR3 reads CASIDGTSLAYEQYF. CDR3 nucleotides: TGTGCCAGCATCGACGGGACATCGCTCGCCTACGAGCAGTACTTC.

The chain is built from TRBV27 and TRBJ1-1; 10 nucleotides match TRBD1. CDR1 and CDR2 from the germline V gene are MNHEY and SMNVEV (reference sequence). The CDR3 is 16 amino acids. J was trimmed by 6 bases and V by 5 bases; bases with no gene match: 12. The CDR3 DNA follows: TGTGCCAGCAGTCTCTTGACAGGGGGCGCCTCCCCTGAAGCTTTCTTT. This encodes CASSLLTGGASPEAFF.

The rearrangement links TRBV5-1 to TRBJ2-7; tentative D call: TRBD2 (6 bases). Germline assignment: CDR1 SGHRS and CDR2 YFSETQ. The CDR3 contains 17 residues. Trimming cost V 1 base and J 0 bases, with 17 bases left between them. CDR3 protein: CASSLRQEGLVSYEQYF. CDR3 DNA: TGCGCCAGCAGCTTGCGTCAGGAGGGTCTCGTCTCCTACGAGCAGTACTTC.

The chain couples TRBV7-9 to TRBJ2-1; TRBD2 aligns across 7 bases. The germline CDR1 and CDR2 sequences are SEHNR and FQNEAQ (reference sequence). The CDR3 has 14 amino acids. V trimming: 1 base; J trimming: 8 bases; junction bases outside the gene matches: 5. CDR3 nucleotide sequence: TGTGCCAGCAGCTTAGGCGGGAGCACCGATGAGCAGTTCTTC. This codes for CASSLGGSTDEQFF. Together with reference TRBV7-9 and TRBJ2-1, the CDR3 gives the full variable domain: DTGVSQNPRHKITKRGQNVTFRCDPISEHNRLYWYRQTLGQGPEFLTYFQNEAQLEKSRLLSDRFSAERPKGSFSTLEIQRTEQGDSAMYLCASSLGGSTDEQFFGPGTRLTVL.

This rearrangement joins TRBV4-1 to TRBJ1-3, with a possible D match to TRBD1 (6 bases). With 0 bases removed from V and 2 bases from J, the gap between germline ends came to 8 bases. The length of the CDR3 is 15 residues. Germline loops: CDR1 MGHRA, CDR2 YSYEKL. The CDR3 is CASSQDRGTGNTIYF. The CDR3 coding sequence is TGCGCCAGCAGCCAAGACAGGGGAACTGGAAACACCATATATTTT.

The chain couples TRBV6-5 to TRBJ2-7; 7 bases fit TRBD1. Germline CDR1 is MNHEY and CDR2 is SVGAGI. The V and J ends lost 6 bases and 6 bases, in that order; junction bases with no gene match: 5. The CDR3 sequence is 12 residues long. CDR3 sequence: CASSPGTAEQYF. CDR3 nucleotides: TGTGCCAGCAGCCCTGGGACAGCCGAGCAGTACTTC.

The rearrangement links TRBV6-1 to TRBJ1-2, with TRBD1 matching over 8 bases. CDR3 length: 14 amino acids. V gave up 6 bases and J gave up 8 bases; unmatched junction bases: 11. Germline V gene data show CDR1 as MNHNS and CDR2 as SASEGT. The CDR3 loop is CASRNRGGLEGYTF. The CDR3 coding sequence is TGTGCCAGCAGGAACAGGGGGGGTTTGGAGGGCTACACCTTC.

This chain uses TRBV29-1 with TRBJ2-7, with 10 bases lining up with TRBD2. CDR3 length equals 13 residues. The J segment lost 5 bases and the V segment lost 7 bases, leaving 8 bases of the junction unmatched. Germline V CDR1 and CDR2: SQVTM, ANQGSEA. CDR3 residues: CSALSGRFNEQYF. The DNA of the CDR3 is TGCAGCGCCCTTAGCGGGAGGTTCAACGAGCAGTACTTC.

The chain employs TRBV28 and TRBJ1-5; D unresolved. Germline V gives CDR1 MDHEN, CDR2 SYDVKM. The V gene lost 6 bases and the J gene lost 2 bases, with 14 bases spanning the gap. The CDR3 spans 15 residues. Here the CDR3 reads CASSTSGWGNQPQHF. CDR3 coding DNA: TGTGCCAGCAGCACCTCCGGGTGGGGCAATCAGCCCCAGCATTTT.

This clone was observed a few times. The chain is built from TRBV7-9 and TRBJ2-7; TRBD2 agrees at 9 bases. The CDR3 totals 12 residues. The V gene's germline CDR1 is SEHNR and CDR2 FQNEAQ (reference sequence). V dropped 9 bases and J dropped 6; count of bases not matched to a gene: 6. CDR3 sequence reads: CASSSGVREQYF. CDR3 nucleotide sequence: TGTGCCAGTTCTAGCGGGGTTCGCGAGCAGTACTTC.

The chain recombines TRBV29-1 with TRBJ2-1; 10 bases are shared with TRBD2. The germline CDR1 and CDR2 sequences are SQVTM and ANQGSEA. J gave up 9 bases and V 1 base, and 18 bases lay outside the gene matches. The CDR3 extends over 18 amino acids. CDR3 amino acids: CSVEVFGRLAGAAGEQFF. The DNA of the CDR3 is TGCAGCGTTGAAGTCTTTGGGAGGCTAGCGGGAGCCGCTGGTGAGCAGTTCTTC.

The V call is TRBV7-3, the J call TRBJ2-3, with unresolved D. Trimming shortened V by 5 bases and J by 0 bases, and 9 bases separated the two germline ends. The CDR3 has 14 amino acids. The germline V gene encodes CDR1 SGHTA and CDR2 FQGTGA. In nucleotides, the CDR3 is TGTGCCAGCAGCAAAACGGGTAGCACAGATACGCAGTATTTT. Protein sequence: CASSKTGSTDTQYF.

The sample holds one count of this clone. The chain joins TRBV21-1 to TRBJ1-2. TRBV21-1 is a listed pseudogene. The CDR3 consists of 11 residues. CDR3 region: CASSSSERYTF. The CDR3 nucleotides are TGTGCCAGCAGCTCCTCCGAGCGCTACACCTTC.

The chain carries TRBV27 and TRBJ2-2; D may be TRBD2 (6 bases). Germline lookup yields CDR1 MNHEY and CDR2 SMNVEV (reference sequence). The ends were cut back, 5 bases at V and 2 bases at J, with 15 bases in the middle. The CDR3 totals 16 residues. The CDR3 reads CASSANLAYNTGELFF. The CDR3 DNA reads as TGTGCCAGCAGTGCCAATCTAGCGTACAACACCGGGGAGCTGTTTTTT.

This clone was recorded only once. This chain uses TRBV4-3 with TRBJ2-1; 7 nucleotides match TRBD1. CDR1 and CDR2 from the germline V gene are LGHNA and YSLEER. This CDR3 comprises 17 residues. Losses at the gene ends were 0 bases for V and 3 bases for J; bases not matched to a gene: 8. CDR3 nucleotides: TGCGCCAGCAGCCAAGATCGAAAAGGGGGCCTCTACAATGAGCAGTTCTTC. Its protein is CASSQDRKGGLYNEQFF.

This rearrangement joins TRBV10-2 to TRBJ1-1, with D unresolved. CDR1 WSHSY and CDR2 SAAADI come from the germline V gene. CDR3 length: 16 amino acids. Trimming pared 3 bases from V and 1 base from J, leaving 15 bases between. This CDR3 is CASSEPGYGRNTEAFF. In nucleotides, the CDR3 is TGCGCCAGCAGTGAACCCGGTTATGGCAGGAACACTGAAGCTTTCTTT.

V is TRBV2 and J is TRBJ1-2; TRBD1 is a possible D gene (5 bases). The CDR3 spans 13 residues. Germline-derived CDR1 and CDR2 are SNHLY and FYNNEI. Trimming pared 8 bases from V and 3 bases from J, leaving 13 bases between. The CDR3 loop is CASGRGKDYGYTF. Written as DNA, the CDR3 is TGTGCCAGCGGGAGGGGCAAGGACTATGGCTACACCTTC. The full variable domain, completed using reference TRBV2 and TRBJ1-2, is EPEVTQTPSHQVTQMGQEVILRCVPISNHLYFYWYRQILGQKVEFLVSFYNNEISEKSEIFDDQFSVERPDGSNFTLKIRSTKLEDSAMYFCASGRGKDYGYTFGSGTRLTVV.

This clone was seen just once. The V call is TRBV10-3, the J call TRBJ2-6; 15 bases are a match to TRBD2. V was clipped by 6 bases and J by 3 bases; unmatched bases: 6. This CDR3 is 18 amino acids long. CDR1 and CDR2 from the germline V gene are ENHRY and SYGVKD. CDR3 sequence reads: CAISSGLAGGVGANVLTF. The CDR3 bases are TGTGCCATCAGCAGCGGACTAGCGGGAGGGGTTGGGGCCAACGTCCTGACTTTC.

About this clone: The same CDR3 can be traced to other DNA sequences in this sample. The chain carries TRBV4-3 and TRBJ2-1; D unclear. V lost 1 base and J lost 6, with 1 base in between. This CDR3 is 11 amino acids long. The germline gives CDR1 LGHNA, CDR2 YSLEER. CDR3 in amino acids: CASSQGNEQFF. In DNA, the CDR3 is TGCGCCAGCAGCCAAGGCAATGAGCAGTTCTTC.

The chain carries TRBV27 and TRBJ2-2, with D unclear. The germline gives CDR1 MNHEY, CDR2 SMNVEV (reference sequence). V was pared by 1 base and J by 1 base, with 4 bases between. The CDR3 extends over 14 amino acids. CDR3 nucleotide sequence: TGTGCCAGCAGTTTATTCGAGAACACCGGGGAGCTGTTTTTT. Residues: CASSLFENTGELFF.

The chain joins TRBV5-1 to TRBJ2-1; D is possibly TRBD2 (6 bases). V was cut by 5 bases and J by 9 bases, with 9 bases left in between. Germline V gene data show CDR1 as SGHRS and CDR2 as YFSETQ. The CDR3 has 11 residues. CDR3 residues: CASRGGTEQFF. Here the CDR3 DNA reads TGCGCCAGCAGGGGCGGGACTGAGCAGTTCTTC.

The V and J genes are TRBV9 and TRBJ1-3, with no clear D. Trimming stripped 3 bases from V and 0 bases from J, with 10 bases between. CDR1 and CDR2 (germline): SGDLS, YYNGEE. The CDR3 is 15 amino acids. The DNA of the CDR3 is TGTGCCAGCAGCGGGGCTACAGCCTCTGGAAACACCATATATTTT. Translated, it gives CASSGATASGNTIYF.

CDR3 residues: CASGSREVANEKLFF. Written as DNA, the CDR3 is TGTGCCAGCGGATCGCGTGAGGTTGCTAATGAAAAACTGTTTTTT. The J gene is TRBJ1-4, the V gene TRBV28; no clear D. This CDR3 has 15 residues. The germline V gene encodes CDR1 MDHEN and CDR2 SYDVKM. V was clipped by 8 bases and J by 3 bases, with 16 bases between them.

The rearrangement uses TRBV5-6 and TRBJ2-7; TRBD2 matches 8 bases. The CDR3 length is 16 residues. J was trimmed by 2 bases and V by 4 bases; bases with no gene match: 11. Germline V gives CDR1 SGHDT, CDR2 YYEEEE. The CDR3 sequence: CASSALTSGNPYEQYF. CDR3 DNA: TGTGCCAGCAGCGCACTAACTAGCGGCAATCCCTACGAGCAGTACTTC.

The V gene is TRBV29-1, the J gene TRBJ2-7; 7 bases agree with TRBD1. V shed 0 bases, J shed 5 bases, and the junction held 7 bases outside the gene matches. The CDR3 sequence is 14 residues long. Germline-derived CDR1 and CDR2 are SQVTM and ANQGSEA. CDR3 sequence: CSVEDRITGDEQYF. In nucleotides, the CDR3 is TGCAGCGTTGAAGATCGTATTACAGGGGACGAGCAGTACTTC.

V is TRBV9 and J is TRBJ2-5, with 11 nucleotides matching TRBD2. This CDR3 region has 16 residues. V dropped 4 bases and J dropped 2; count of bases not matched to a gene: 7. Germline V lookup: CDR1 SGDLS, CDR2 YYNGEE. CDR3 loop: CASSSGTSGWQETQYF. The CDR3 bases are TGTGCCAGCAGCTCCGGGACTAGCGGATGGCAAGAGACCCAGTACTTC.

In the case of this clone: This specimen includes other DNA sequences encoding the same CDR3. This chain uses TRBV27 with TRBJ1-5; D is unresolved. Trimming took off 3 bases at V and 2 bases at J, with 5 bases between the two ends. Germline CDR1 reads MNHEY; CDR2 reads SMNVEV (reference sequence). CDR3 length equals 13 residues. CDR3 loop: CASSFGGNQPQHF. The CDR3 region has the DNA TGTGCCAGCAGTTTTGGTGGCAATCAGCCCCAGCATTTT.